This T cell receptor beta chain derives from a study of T cell changes during pregnancy in multiple sclerosis. This clone was observed once. CDR1 is SGHNT and CDR2 is YYREEE in the germline V gene (reference sequence). The CDR3 loop spans 14 amino acids. Trimming shortened V by 1 base and J by 5 bases, and 13 bases separated the two germline ends. The repertoire was sequenced with immunoSEQ multiplex PCR; TCRdb's copy has only in-frame clones and lacks some. The data show 85,000 to 130,000 clones, with 90% to 95% seen just once and over 0.7% held by the top ten. Sample: peripheral blood, taken before pregnancy. This chain uses TRBV5-4 with TRBJ2-7, with D maybe TRBD2 (5 bases). This clonotype was sampled from a female donor with multiple sclerosis, enrolled in a pregnancy study. CDR3 sequence: CASSLRSGSHEQYF. The CDR3 bases are TGTGCCAGCAGCTTGCGGTCGGGGAGCCACGAGCAGTACTTC.